These T cell receptor beta chains were read from a single sample in a study of blood T cell repertoires in COVID-19. This table comes from immunoSEQ multiplex PCR, and its TCRdb copy is limited to in-frame clones, with some not included. Of roughly 350,000 clones listed, around nine tenths are singletons. Material for sequencing was peripheral blood. The receptors were gathered from a woman aged 50 to 60 with active or convalescent COVID-19. Both conserved end residues are part of each CDR3. Each record gives: CDR3 protein, CDR3 DNA, V gene, J gene, D gene, clone size. D genes are given only for firm matches. Expanded clones get a size class; other rows say once, few or many, or leave the size out.

cdr3_aa: CSASGLYGYTF
cdr3_nt: TGCAGTGCTAGTGGGCTCTATGGCTACACCTTC
v_call: TRBV20-1
j_call: TRBJ1-2
d_call: .
clone_size: .

cdr3_aa: CASSLATWGGAEAFF
cdr3_nt: TGTGCCAGCAGCTTAGCGACGTGGGGGGGGGCTGAAGCTTTCTTT
v_call: TRBV7-8
j_call: TRBJ1-1
d_call: .
clone_size: .

cdr3_aa: CASSWAGGYTF
cdr3_nt: TGTGCCAGCAGTTGGGCTGGGGGCTACACCTTC
v_call: TRBV28
j_call: TRBJ1-2
d_call: .
clone_size: once

cdr3_aa: CASSPDGPYEQYF
cdr3_nt: TGTGCCAGCAGCCCAGACGGTCCCTACGAGCAGTACTTC
v_call: TRBV3-1/TRBV3-2
j_call: TRBJ2-7
d_call: .
clone_size: .

cdr3_aa: CATSDRDRSYNEQFF
cdr3_nt: TGTGCCACCAGCGACCGGGACAGGTCCTACAATGAGCAGTTCTTC
v_call: TRBV15
j_call: TRBJ2-1
d_call: TRBD1
clone_size: .

cdr3_aa: CASSEPSGNRYEQYF
cdr3_nt: TGTGCCAGCAGTGAACCTAGCGGGAATCGGTACGAGCAGTACTTC
v_call: TRBV2
j_call: TRBJ2-7
d_call: TRBD2
clone_size: .

cdr3_aa: CASSLDSSVGKNIQYF
cdr3_nt: TGTGCCAGCAGCTTAGATTCTAGTGTCGGCAAAAACATTCAGTACTTC
v_call: TRBV11-3
j_call: TRBJ2-4
d_call: .
clone_size: .

cdr3_aa: CASASVDTEAFF
cdr3_nt: TGTGCCAGCGCATCGGTGGACACTGAAGCTTTCTTT
v_call: TRBV3-1/TRBV3-2
j_call: TRBJ1-1
d_call: .
clone_size: .

cdr3_aa: CASSPTRANTEAFF
cdr3_nt: TGTGCCAGCAGCCCAACCAGGGCGAACACTGAAGCTTTCTTT
v_call: TRBV6-6
j_call: TRBJ1-1
d_call: .
clone_size: .

cdr3_aa: CASSIRENTEAFF
cdr3_nt: TGTGCCAGTAGTATTCGAGAGAACACTGAAGCTTTCTTT
v_call: TRBV19
j_call: TRBJ1-1
d_call: .
clone_size: .

cdr3_aa: CAWSPSEYGYTF
cdr3_nt: TGTGCCTGGAGTCCCAGCGAGTATGGCTACACCTTC
v_call: TRBV30
j_call: TRBJ1-2
d_call: .
clone_size: once

cdr3_aa: CASSKGTGLSYEQYF
cdr3_nt: TGCGCCAGCAGCAAGGGGACAGGTCTCTCCTACGAGCAGTACTTC
v_call: TRBV5-1
j_call: TRBJ2-7
d_call: TRBD1
clone_size: .

cdr3_aa: CASSIVGGQINTEAFF
cdr3_nt: TGTGCCAGTAGTATTGTTGGGGGCCAAATTAACACTGAAGCTTTCTTT
v_call: TRBV19
j_call: TRBJ1-1
d_call: .
clone_size: once

cdr3_aa: CSALAGEGSPLHF
cdr3_nt: TGCAGCGCCTTGGCAGGGGAGGGTTCACCCCTCCACTTT
v_call: TRBV29-1
j_call: TRBJ1-6
d_call: .
clone_size: .

cdr3_aa: CAFRLAGMPDTQYF
cdr3_nt: TGTGCCTTCCGACTAGCGGGAATGCCAGATACGCAGTATTTT
v_call: TRBV30
j_call: TRBJ2-3
d_call: TRBD2
clone_size: .

cdr3_aa: CASSLAKLAGVSETQYF
cdr3_nt: TGTGCCAGCAGCTTAGCGAAACTAGCGGGGGTATCGGAGACCCAGTACTTC
v_call: TRBV7-2
j_call: TRBJ2-5
d_call: TRBD2
clone_size: .

cdr3_aa: CASSRQGNGAFF
cdr3_nt: TGTGCCAGCAGTCGACAGGGGAATGGGGCTTTCTTT
v_call: TRBV3-1/TRBV3-2
j_call: TRBJ1-1
d_call: TRBD1
clone_size: once

cdr3_aa: CASIQGTSSSKNIQYF
cdr3_nt: TGTGCCAGCATCCAGGGGACTAGCAGCTCCAAAAACATTCAGTACTTC
v_call: TRBV6-6
j_call: TRBJ2-4
d_call: TRBD2
clone_size: .

cdr3_aa: CASSLGTRGTEAFF
cdr3_nt: TGTGCCAGCAGTCTCGGTACCCGGGGGACTGAAGCTTTCTTT
v_call: TRBV28
j_call: TRBJ1-1
d_call: .
clone_size: .

cdr3_aa: CASSSLRRSREYF
cdr3_nt: TGTGCCAGCAGTTCCCTCCGGAGGTCTAGGGAGTACTTC
v_call: TRBV12-3/TRBV12-4
j_call: TRBJ2-7
d_call: .
clone_size: .

cdr3_aa: CASSEKVGGLVDEQYF
cdr3_nt: TGTGCCAGCAGTGAAAAGGTGGGGGGGCTCGTCGACGAGCAGTACTTC
v_call: TRBV6-1
j_call: TRBJ2-7
d_call: .
clone_size: .

cdr3_aa: CASSEDTYEQYF
cdr3_nt: TGTGCCAGCAGTGAGGACACCTACGAGCAGTACTTC
v_call: TRBV25-1
j_call: TRBJ2-7
d_call: .
clone_size: .

cdr3_aa: CASSQDNPSGNEQFF
cdr3_nt: TGTGCCAGCAGCCAAGATAATCCTAGCGGCAATGAGCAGTTCTTC
v_call: TRBV3-1/TRBV3-2
j_call: TRBJ2-1
d_call: TRBD2
clone_size: .

cdr3_aa: CSVRDTSYEQYF
cdr3_nt: TGCAGCGTTAGGGACACCTCCTACGAGCAGTACTTC
v_call: TRBV29-1
j_call: TRBJ2-7
d_call: .
clone_size: .

cdr3_aa: CASSVAPKPGELFF
cdr3_nt: TGTGCCAGCAGCGTAGCTCCCAAGCCCGGGGAGCTGTTTTTT
v_call: TRBV9
j_call: TRBJ2-2
d_call: .
clone_size: .

cdr3_aa: CASSDGGTGELFF
cdr3_nt: TGTGCCAGCAGTGATGGGGGGACCGGGGAGCTGTTTTTT
v_call: TRBV6-4
j_call: TRBJ2-2
d_call: .
clone_size: .

cdr3_aa: CASSLPSTDTQYF
cdr3_nt: TGTGCCAGCAGCCTCCCTTCTACAGATACGCAGTATTTT
v_call: TRBV11-2
j_call: TRBJ2-3
d_call: .
clone_size: .

cdr3_aa: CASSLNRGQETQYF
cdr3_nt: TGTGCCAGCAGCTTAAACAGGGGCCAAGAGACCCAGTACTTC
v_call: TRBV7-2
j_call: TRBJ2-5
d_call: TRBD1
clone_size: .

cdr3_aa: CASSIGGADTQYF
cdr3_nt: TGTGCCAGCAGCATAGGGGGGGCAGATACGCAGTATTTT
v_call: TRBV7-2
j_call: TRBJ2-3
d_call: .
clone_size: .

cdr3_aa: CASSSQGGFTEAFF
cdr3_nt: TGTGCCAGCAGCTCACAGGGGGGATTTACTGAAGCTTTCTTT
v_call: TRBV7-9
j_call: TRBJ1-1
d_call: TRBD1
clone_size: once

cdr3_aa: CASSFSRDTEAFF
cdr3_nt: TGTGCCAGCAGCTTTTCCAGGGACACTGAAGCTTTCTTT
v_call: TRBV5-4
j_call: TRBJ1-1
d_call: .
clone_size: once

cdr3_aa: CASSQGWLRDRGLVDIQYF
cdr3_nt: TGTGCCAGCAGCCAAGGATGGCTCCGGGACAGGGGGCTCGTGGACATTCAGTACTTC
v_call: TRBV14
j_call: TRBJ2-4
d_call: TRBD1
clone_size: .

cdr3_aa: CASQDSSGANVLTF
cdr3_nt: TGCGCCAGCCAAGACAGTTCTGGGGCCAACGTCCTGACTTTC
v_call: TRBV5-1
j_call: TRBJ2-6
d_call: .
clone_size: .

cdr3_aa: CASSPPESRIQETQYF
cdr3_nt: TGTGCCAGCTCACCACCGGAGTCTCGCATCCAAGAGACCCAGTACTTC
v_call: TRBV18
j_call: TRBJ2-5
d_call: .
clone_size: .

cdr3_aa: CSASIGTSGGIQETQYF
cdr3_nt: TGCAGTGCTAGTATCGGAACTAGCGGGGGGATCCAAGAGACCCAGTACTTC
v_call: TRBV20-1
j_call: TRBJ2-5
d_call: TRBD2
clone_size: .

cdr3_aa: CASSPREGTATNEKLFF
cdr3_nt: TGTGCCAGCTCACCACGGGAGGGTACAGCAACTAATGAAAAACTGTTTTTT
v_call: TRBV18
j_call: TRBJ1-4
d_call: .
clone_size: .

cdr3_aa: CATSTDTNTGELFF
cdr3_nt: TGTGCCACCAGCACGGACACGAACACCGGGGAGCTGTTTTTT
v_call: TRBV15
j_call: TRBJ2-2
d_call: .
clone_size: .

cdr3_aa: CAWEGQANEAFF
cdr3_nt: TGTGCCTGGGAAGGACAGGCGAATGAAGCTTTCTTT
v_call: TRBV30
j_call: TRBJ1-1
d_call: TRBD1
clone_size: .

cdr3_aa: CSVVPLGTGSYEQYF
cdr3_nt: TGCAGCGTTGTTCCCCTAGGGACAGGCTCCTACGAGCAGTACTTC
v_call: TRBV29-1
j_call: TRBJ2-7
d_call: TRBD1
clone_size: .

cdr3_aa: CASSVKGDSPHGYTF
cdr3_nt: TGTGCCAGCAGCGTAAAGGGGGACAGCCCACATGGCTACACCTTC
v_call: TRBV9
j_call: TRBJ1-2
d_call: TRBD1
clone_size: .

cdr3_aa: CASTWARGDQETQYF
cdr3_nt: TGTGCCAGTACATGGGCCAGGGGCGACCAAGAGACCCAGTACTTC
v_call: TRBV18
j_call: TRBJ2-5
d_call: .
clone_size: .

cdr3_aa: CASSSDRGLYEQYF
cdr3_nt: TGTGCCAGCAGTTCGGACAGGGGCCTTTACGAGCAGTACTTC
v_call: TRBV6-5
j_call: TRBJ2-7
d_call: TRBD1
clone_size: .

cdr3_aa: CASSPPGTGDPEQYF
cdr3_nt: TGTGCCAGCAGCCCCCCAGGGACAGGGGACCCCGAGCAGTACTTC
v_call: TRBV14
j_call: TRBJ2-7
d_call: TRBD1
clone_size: few

cdr3_aa: CASSQGLAGGSGANVLTF
cdr3_nt: TGCGCCAGCAGCCAAGGACTAGCGGGGGGGTCTGGGGCCAACGTCCTGACTTTC
v_call: TRBV4-3
j_call: TRBJ2-6
d_call: TRBD2
clone_size: .

cdr3_aa: CASSERSGGNSPLHF
cdr3_nt: TGTGCCAGCAGTGAACGGTCAGGGGGTAATTCACCCCTCCACTTT
v_call: TRBV6-1
j_call: TRBJ1-6
d_call: TRBD1
clone_size: .

cdr3_aa: CASTVSGASSYEQYF
cdr3_nt: TGTGCCAGCACCGTTAGCGGAGCTAGCTCCTACGAGCAGTACTTC
v_call: TRBV7-2
j_call: TRBJ2-7
d_call: .
clone_size: few

cdr3_aa: CASSSRLAGTDTQYF
cdr3_nt: TGTGCCAGCAGCTCACGACTAGCGGGAACAGATACGCAGTATTTT
v_call: TRBV7-8
j_call: TRBJ2-3
d_call: TRBD2
clone_size: .

cdr3_aa: CASSLTTSLGTENEAFF
cdr3_nt: TGTGCCAGCAGTTTAACCACCTCCCTAGGGACAGAAAATGAAGCTTTCTTT
v_call: TRBV28
j_call: TRBJ1-1
d_call: TRBD1
clone_size: .

cdr3_aa: CASSPQSGGVNIQYF
cdr3_nt: TGTGCCAGCTCCCCCCAAAGCGGGGGGGTCAACATTCAGTACTTC
v_call: TRBV18
j_call: TRBJ2-4
d_call: TRBD2
clone_size: once

cdr3_aa: CASSSGGQGEKLFF
cdr3_nt: TGTGCCAGCAGCTCCGGTGGGCAGGGCGAAAAACTGTTTTTT
v_call: TRBV7-6
j_call: TRBJ1-4
d_call: .
clone_size: .

cdr3_aa: CASSPRGRVGADYGYTF
cdr3_nt: TGTGCCAGCTCACCACGGGGCAGGGTTGGGGCCGACTATGGCTACACCTTC
v_call: TRBV18
j_call: TRBJ1-2
d_call: .
clone_size: .

cdr3_aa: CSVAGPETQYF
cdr3_nt: TGCAGCGTTGCCGGTCCGGAGACCCAGTACTTC
v_call: TRBV29-1
j_call: TRBJ2-5
d_call: .
clone_size: once

cdr3_aa: CAISDIWGVVEAFF
cdr3_nt: TGTGCCATCAGTGACATATGGGGAGTCGTTGAAGCTTTCTTT
v_call: TRBV10-3
j_call: TRBJ1-1
d_call: .
clone_size: .

cdr3_aa: CASSLRGTNEKLFF
cdr3_nt: TGCGCCAGCAGTCTTAGGGGGACTAATGAAAAACTGTTTTTT
v_call: TRBV5-1
j_call: TRBJ1-4
d_call: .
clone_size: .

cdr3_aa: CASSSLTGRDSPLHF
cdr3_nt: TGTGCCAGCAGCTCCCTGACAGGGCGCGATTCACCCCTCCACTTT
v_call: TRBV11-2
j_call: TRBJ1-6
d_call: TRBD1
clone_size: .

cdr3_aa: CASSVDASGTYNEQFF
cdr3_nt: TGTGCCAGCAGCGTAGACGCTAGCGGGACCTACAATGAGCAGTTCTTC
v_call: TRBV9
j_call: TRBJ2-1
d_call: TRBD2
clone_size: .

cdr3_aa: CSVRHNLNTEAFF
cdr3_nt: TGCAGCGTTCGACATAATCTGAACACTGAAGCTTTCTTT
v_call: TRBV29-1
j_call: TRBJ1-1
d_call: .
clone_size: .

cdr3_aa: CASSLVGTAPYEQYF
cdr3_nt: TGTGCCAGCAGTTTGGTGGGGACAGCGCCCTACGAGCAGTACTTC
v_call: TRBV27
j_call: TRBJ2-7
d_call: TRBD1
clone_size: .

cdr3_aa: CATSDLGQGNYGYTF
cdr3_nt: TGTGCCACCAGTGACCTGGGACAGGGGAACTATGGCTACACCTTC
v_call: TRBV24-1
j_call: TRBJ1-2
d_call: TRBD1
clone_size: .